The 17 T cell receptor beta chains below come from one sample, sequenced in a study of regulatory T cells in long-lasting Graves disease. With iRepertoire HTBI primers and Arm-PCR of CDR3 regions, TCR beta libraries were built. A single record per CDR3 protein comes from TCRdb applying MiXCR to the multiplex PCR reads. There are 620,000 or so distinct CDR3 sequences in the sample; less than 20% occur only once, and more than 15% lies in the top ten. Specified time point: newly diagnosed GD, antithyroid drugs for less than 3 months. The TCR library used RNA extracted from PBMCs. This sample was shared with a second study, whose subject was T cells in Graves' hyperthyroidism and ophthalmopathy.

Sequencing used peripheral blood mononuclear cells (PBMCs), obtained at new diagnosis, from a patient treated with antithyroid drugs. These receptors all stem from a woman aged 25 to 39 with Graves disease.

The chain links TRBV3-1 to TRBJ2-6; 7 bases align to TRBD1. In germline, CDR1 is LGHDT, CDR2 YNNKEL (reference sequence). The CDR3 has 16 amino acids. Germline trimming cut 4 bases from V and 0 bases from J; bases unmatched to any gene: 3. Here the CDR3 reads CASSRRGTSGANVLTF. The CDR3 nucleotides are TGTGCCAGCAGCCGCAGGGGGACCTCTGGGGCCAACGTCCTGACTTTC.

The sample holds a few counts of this clonotype. The chain employs TRBV7-9 and TRBJ1-3; no clear D. The V end was cut by 7 bases, the J end by 6 bases, with 13 bases between. CDR3 length: 13 residues. The V gene's germline CDR1 is SEHNR and CDR2 FQNEAQ (reference sequence). In DNA, the CDR3 is TGTGCCAGCACCCACGACCTACCAAACACCATATATTTT. This sequence encodes CASTHDLPNTIYF.

This rearrangement joins TRBV3-1 to TRBJ1-2; D remains ambiguous. The germline V gene has CDR1 LGHDT and CDR2 YNNKEL (reference sequence). V shed 5 bases and J shed 8 bases, with 12 bases lying between them. The CDR3 consists of 12 residues. CDR3 residues: CASSSESRGYTF. As DNA, the CDR3 is TGTGCCAGCAGCTCCGAATCGCGGGGCTACACCTTC.

This clonotype was observed a few times. This rearrangement joins TRBV6-1 to TRBJ2-5; possible D gene TRBD2, 6 bases. V was shortened by 4 bases and J by 4 bases, with 13 bases between the two germline ends. CDR1 is MNHNS and CDR2 is SASEGT in the germline V gene. This CDR3 is built from 14 residues. This CDR3 is CASSGHAGRETQYF. The DNA for the CDR3 is TGTGCCAGCAGTGGGCACGCGGGACGAGAGACCCAGTACTTC.

The chain links TRBV6-1 to TRBJ1-1; D unclear. The V and J ends lost 1 base and 4 bases respectively, with 13 bases between them. Looked up from germline, CDR1 is MNHNS and CDR2 is SASEGT. CDR3 size: 15 residues. The CDR3 loop reads CASSEVPGVGTEAFF. CDR3 coding DNA: TGTGCCAGCAGTGAAGTACCCGGCGTAGGCACTGAAGCTTTCTTT.

This clonotype was detected a few times. V is TRBV28 and J is TRBJ2-7, with D possibly being TRBD1 (6 bases). Germline values: CDR1 MDHEN, CDR2 SYDVKM. Deletions cut 7 bases from V and 6 bases from J, with 16 bases between. This CDR3 contains 13 residues. The CDR3 here is CASITRGFGEQYF. The DNA for the CDR3 is TGTGCCAGCATCACAAGGGGGTTCGGCGAGCAGTACTTC.

This chain joins TRBV30 and TRBJ1-4, with 9 bases that match TRBD1. With V trimmed by 2 bases and J by 8 bases, 3 bases remained unmatched. Germline V gene data show CDR1 as GTSNPN and CDR2 as SVGIG (reference sequence). The CDR3 spans 13 residues. The CDR3 spells CAWSKGQGEKLFF. In nucleotides, the CDR3 is TGTGCCTGGAGTAAGGGACAGGGAGAAAAACTGTTTTTT.

J is TRBJ2-2 and V is TRBV12-3 or TRBV12-4, with TRBD2 matching 7 bases. Losses at the gene ends were 5 bases for V and 8 bases for J; bases not matched to a gene: 11. The CDR3 contains 15 residues. CDR3 coding DNA: TGTGCCAGCAGTGGCATCGGGAGGTCACCGGGGGAGCTGTTTTTT. It specifies CASSGIGRSPGELFF.

The genes are TRBV27 and TRBJ1-3; D possibly corresponds to TRBD1 (6 bases). The ends were cut back, 7 bases at V and 6 bases at J, with 22 bases in the middle. Germline V gives CDR1 MNHEY, CDR2 SMNVEV (reference sequence). This CDR3 has 16 amino acids. In DNA, the CDR3 is TGTGCCAGCATGACAACAACCGGGACACAATTAAACACCATATATTTT. This gives the protein CASMTTTGTQLNTIYF.

This clonotype was seen ten or more times. The chain couples TRBV6-1 to TRBJ2-5, with D tentatively TRBD2 (6 bases). This CDR3 has 17 residues. Germline V CDR1 and CDR2: MNHNS, SASEGT. V shed 0 bases and J shed 5 bases, with 19 bases lying between them. The CDR3 bases are TGTGCCAGCAGTGAAGCGTTAGGGGAGGTGTTCGTGGAGACCCAGTACTTC. It is translated as CASSEALGEVFVETQYF.

There are a few counts of this clonotype. This chain joins TRBV19 and TRBJ2-3, with D unclear. In germline, CDR1 is LNHDA, CDR2 SQIVND (reference sequence). V lost 10 bases to trimming and J lost 1 base, with 18 bases between them. CDR3 length: 15 residues. The CDR3 bases are TGTGCCACCAAGTCGGGCGCATGGGGCACAGATACGCAGTATTTT. Residues: CATKSGAWGTDTQYF.

This clonotype was seen only a few times. The chain combines TRBV10-2 with TRBJ2-3; tentatively, D is TRBD1 (5 bases). Germline CDR1 WSHSY, CDR2 SAAADI. CDR3 size: 14 residues. Between the trimmed V and J ends, which lost 4 bases and 2 bases, there was a span of 10 bases. CDR3 sequence reads: CASSAWGSTDTQYF. Written as DNA, the CDR3 is TGCGCCAGCAGTGCCTGGGGCTCCACAGATACGCAGTATTTT.

This clonotype was observed at least ten times. The chain employs TRBV7-2 and TRBJ2-5, with unresolved D. The length of the CDR3 is 15 residues. V lost 4 bases and J lost 0, with 12 bases in between. The V gene's germline CDR1 is SGHTA and CDR2 FQGNSA. The CDR3 loop reads CASSSMAHYQETQYF. CDR3 in DNA: TGTGCCAGCAGCTCTATGGCCCATTACCAAGAGACCCAGTACTTC.

A few counts support this clonotype. The CDR3 DNA follows: TGTGCCAGCAGCTTAACGCTAGCGGGATCCACAGATACGCAGTATTTT. This codes for CASSLTLAGSTDTQYF. This chain connects TRBV7-9 to TRBJ2-3; TRBD2 matches 9 bases. V lost 2 bases and J lost 2; bases outside the gene matches: 5. CDR3 length: 16 amino acids. Germline V gives CDR1 SEHNR, CDR2 FQNEAQ (reference sequence).

This clonotype was seen a few times. The chain joins TRBV15 to TRBJ2-5, with TRBD2 identical over 9 bases. Per germline, CDR1 LNHNV and CDR2 YYDKDF (reference sequence). V was clipped by 5 bases and J by 2 bases; unmatched bases: 9. This CDR3 region has 16 residues. The CDR3 nucleotides are TGTGCCACCAGCGCGACGGGACTAGCAACACAAGAGACCCAGTACTTC. This sequence encodes CATSATGLATQETQYF.

As to this clonotype: A much larger clonotype is one base distant, so this may be a read error. The chain recombines TRBV28 with TRBJ2-5; perhaps TRBD1 as D (6 bases). Germline assignment: CDR1 MDHEN and CDR2 SYDVKM. V was clipped by 6 bases and J by 3 bases, with 14 bases between them. The CDR3 covers 14 residues. The CDR3 DNA follows: TGTGCCAGCAGCCGCCCAGACAGGAAAGAGACCCAGTACTTC. Amino acid sequence: CASSRPDRKETQYF.

This clonotype occurred a few times. CDR3 in amino acids: CASSVKAGGPDTQYF. The CDR3 DNA follows: TGCGCCAGCAGCGTAAAAGCGGGAGGGCCAGATACGCAGTATTTT. The V call is TRBV5-1, the J call TRBJ2-3, with 10 bases lining up with TRBD2. Trimming at V came to 4 bases and at J to 4 bases, leaving 6 bases not matched to a gene. The CDR3 runs to 15 residues. Germline values: CDR1 SGHRS, CDR2 YFSETQ.